The source of this TCR beta chain is a study of PD-L1 blockade in urothelial cancer. Time point given: pretreatment peripheral blood. Comment on this clone: Antigen: not known.

The junction had 2 bases not matched to a gene; V was cut back by 0 bases and J by 8 bases. CDR1 is SGHRS, CDR2 YFSETQ, per germline. This CDR3 spans 14 amino acids. Broader study findings: Blood clones associated with the tumor expanded more at 3 weeks in durable-benefit patients.

Profiled with immunoSEQ multiplex PCR; TCRdb holds only in-frame clones, not every one. The sample shows tens of thousands of clones, 70% to 90% of them seen only once. Source: PBMCs, taken around atezolizumab (anti-PD-L1) treatment. J is TRBJ1-3 and V is TRBV5-1; 10 positions agree with TRBD1. The TCR was taken from a man between 60 and 75 years old with urothelial cancer. The CDR3 is CASSLDGQGDTIYF. The CDR3, as DNA: TGCGCCAGCAGCTTGGATGGACAGGGGGACACCATATATTTT.